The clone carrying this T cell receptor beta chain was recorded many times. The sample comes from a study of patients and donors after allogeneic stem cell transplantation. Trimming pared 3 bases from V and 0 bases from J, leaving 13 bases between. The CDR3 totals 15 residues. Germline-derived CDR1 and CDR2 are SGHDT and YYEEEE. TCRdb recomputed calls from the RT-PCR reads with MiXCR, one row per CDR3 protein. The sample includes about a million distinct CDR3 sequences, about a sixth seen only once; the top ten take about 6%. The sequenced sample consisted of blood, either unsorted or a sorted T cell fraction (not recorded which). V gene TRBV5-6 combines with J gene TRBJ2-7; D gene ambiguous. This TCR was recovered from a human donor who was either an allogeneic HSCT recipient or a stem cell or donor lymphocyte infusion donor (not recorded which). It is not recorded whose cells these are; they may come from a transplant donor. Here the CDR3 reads CASSSDYMSSYEQYF. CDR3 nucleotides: TGTGCCAGCAGCTCCGATTATATGAGCTCCTACGAGCAGTACTTC. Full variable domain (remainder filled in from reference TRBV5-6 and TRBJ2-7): DAGVTQSPTHLIKTRGQQVTLRCSPKSGHDTVSWYQQALGQGPQFIFQYYEEEERQRGNFPDRFSGHQFPNYSSELNVNALLLGDSALYLCASSSDYMSSYEQYFGPGTRLTVT.